This section outlines one T cell receptor beta chain sequence together with its context. The entry originates in a study of blood T cell repertoires in COVID-19. This CDR3 is built from 16 residues. Per germline, CDR1 SGHNT and CDR2 YYREEE (reference sequence). With 4 bases clipped from V and 0 bases from J, the junction kept 7 bases outside the gene matches. Assay: immunoSEQ multiplex PCR; the TCRdb copy retains only in-frame clones and omits some. The repertoire holds about 190,000 clones, with 70% to 90% as singletons. This receptor was identified in an elderly woman with acute or convalescent COVID-19. The chain couples TRBV5-4 to TRBJ2-7; 10 bases are shared with TRBD2. The sequencing sample was made of peripheral blood. DNA for the CDR3: TGTGCCAGCAGCGGAGGGGGGACTAGCGTCTCCTACGAGCAGTACTTC. It specifies CASSGGGTSVSYEQYF.